This TCR beta chain emerged from a study of blood T cells in healthy people across ages. Germline V CDR1 and CDR2: SGHDT, YYEEEE. Between the trimmed V and J ends, which lost 4 bases and 3 bases, there was a span of 13 bases. This CDR3 is 14 amino acids long. A sample-barcoded 5' primer and a J-beta primer mix were used in a second PCR of roughly 7 to 12 cycles. MiXCR, applied by TCRdb to the 5' RACE reads, yields one record per CDR3 protein. The data show about 760,000 distinct CDR3 sequences, roughly three fifths seen once. Material for sequencing was blood. This sequence joins TRBV5-6 and TRBJ2-5; D may be TRBD2 (5 bases). The TCR originated in a man aged 35 to 55 in good health. As DNA, the CDR3 is TGTGCCAGCAGCGTGGGAGCAACGGAAGAGACCCAGTACTTC. This sequence encodes CASSVGATEETQYF.